Listed here is a single TCR beta chain. The specificity of this receptor is unknown. Base qualities are missing; no much larger clone stands one base away. The library was prepared using the immunoSEQ multiplex PCR assay. The multiplex PCR relied on a mix of 60 forward primers for TCR Vbeta segments and 13 reverse primers for TCR Jbeta segments. A multiplex PCR assay on genomic DNA amplified the CDR3 region of rearranged TCR beta genes. On the Illumina HiSeq System, the amplified TCR beta libraries were sequenced as 87-base-pair reads. The published analysis was carried out like this. A later analysis tallied 75 million to 95 million unique TCR beta chains across the 650 to 750 repertoires, and about 12 million of those chains were shared by two or more donors. A nearest-neighbor algorithm error-corrected the raw reads and collapsed the reads into unique sequences, merging closely related sequences to remove PCR and sequencing errors. To assign V, D and J gene segments, CDR3 sequences were aligned to IMGT reference sequences. For a sequence to be retained, at least a six-nucleotide match to both a V gene segment and a J gene segment was required. Rearrangements were classified as productive when the CDR3 lacked stop codons and remained in frame with V and J, and all other rearrangements were classified as non-productive. Following IMGT convention, CDR3 was defined as the stretch from the second conserved V-encoded cysteine to the conserved J-encoded phenylalanine. In an earlier analysis of roughly 580 of the donors, sequences lacking an unambiguous match to a single V gene segment were excluded. An earlier analysis of a few hundred of the donors classified V segments as functional when productive rearrangements were above 56.7% and as segregating when the standard deviation between donors was above 5%. A statistical classification framework was developed to diagnose cytomegalovirus status using the catalog of TCR beta chain sequences. A later analysis assigned V and J genes by comparing TCR nucleotide sequences with IMGT/GENE-DB human TR gene sequences. In a later analysis, CDR3 sequences and most-parsimonious VDJ recombination scenarios were assigned using the TCRdist pipeline. In a later analysis, every TCR beta chain was defined by the combination of its CDR3 amino acid sequence and its V-gene family, and reads without a unique V-gene family were dropped. To address suspected cross-contamination and a sequencing artifact, a later analysis removed 592 highly shared, low-generation-probability nucleotide sequences. In a later analysis, a clonal expansion index for each public chain was calculated from normalized within-repertoire ranks of inferred template counts. Generation probabilities in a later analysis came from a VDJ recombination model fitted to out-of-frame rearrangements, and those results were checked against IGoR. A later analysis scored TCR-TCR, TCR-HLA and TCR-CMV co-occurrence with hypergeometric tests, applying a repertoire-size bias correction to TCR pairs. A later analysis estimated false discovery rates by permuting HLA or CMV assignments 20 times. In a later analysis, co-occurring TCRs were grouped with DBSCAN, and TCRdist sequence similarity was added when clustering was performed within HLA-allele-positive subsets. For co-occurrence clustering, repertoires with fewer than 30,000 or more than 120,000 public chains were excluded, along with 4 to 6 repertoires with anomalous nucleotide sharing. In its TCRdb copy, this immuneACCESS table keeps in-frame sequences only and misses some clones. Where compared with another copy, unresolved V genes explain less than half of these, and the others have no known cause. That table supplies the V and J calls and clone size; D and trimming were determined from the DNA. For this sample there are about 140,000 clones; 70% to 90% appear just once. The ten most abundant clones make up 0.51% of the sample.

For CDR1 and CDR2, the germline V gene lists SGHTA and FQGNSA. The CDR3 sequence holds 16 residues, the cysteine and phenylalanine included. Only the CDR3 DNA is retained, 48 bases long and in frame from the first base. V gives up 2 bases and J gives up 3 bases, and the segment between their germline ends measures 17 bases. This sample stems from a study of cytomegalovirus exposure and HLA in healthy donors listed by TCRdb under 2017. Study-wide context: According to an earlier analysis of 450 to 650 of the donors, roughly 180 million T cells yielded approximately 120 million unique TCR beta sequences and less than 300 Gb of sequence data. All discovery cohort repertoires had been generated using a single sequencing platform. To predict cytomegalovirus infection status, the study brought together high-throughput TCR immunosequencing, statistical association of individual TCRs with disease status, and machine learning. The study used immunosequencing to profile the T cell repertoires of hundreds of subjects and linked those repertoires to cytomegalovirus serostatus. Rather than drawing on any new phenotypic data, the later analysis identified candidate immune exposures from TCR beta sequences and the way those sequences occurred across donors. Roughly five DR-DQ haplotypes were treated as single units for association and clustering because of strong linkage in the cohort. On average, roughly 200,000 unique TCR beta nucleotide sequences were sequenced per donor among some 430 genotyped donors of the cohort, with 15% to 20% of those sequences being non-productive. HLA typing included class I and class II loci at four-digit resolution. In addition to the first cohort of about 650 subjects, a separate validation cohort of approximately 130 different subjects was used. Alongside the repertoire data, information on donor age, sex, ethnicity and CMV serostatus was compiled. Typing coverage varied by locus: roughly 629-640 donors for A, B, C, DRB1 and DQB1; under 550 for DQA1; about 600 for DPA1; 450 to 480 for DPB1. In an earlier analysis of 587 of the donors, high-throughput TCR beta sequencing was used to judge whether each TCR beta V gene segment behaved as functional or pseudogenic. A later analysis re-analyzed previously published TCR beta repertoires from 550 to 700 donors and added high-resolution HLA genotyping to study TCR occurrence patterns. The study aimed to test whether signatures of past pathogen exposure could be identified by cataloging public T cell receptors. Roughly 290 gigabases of sequencing data and approximately 91 million unique TCR sequences made up an early release that covered 500 to 700 HLA-typed donors. A later genetic analysis used genome-wide SNP genotypes for about three fifths of the 666 donors, treating that subset as a discovery cohort. The genetic ancestry cluster associated with self-reported Caucasian donors included over 80% of the 398 genotyped donors.

What the research found in general, with its limitations: Because HLA typing was missing for some donors at each locus, association tests included only the typed subset. Some IMGT-functional V segments, including TRBV6-2 and TRBV6-3, could not be told apart with the 87-base-pair reads, so those segments were excluded. Assigning TCR associations to individual alleles was difficult when HLA alleles, especially DR and DQ, strongly co-occurred. According to the authors, the approach could potentially be generalized to other disease states and immunological phenotypes. Specific HLA alleles were associated with 18,000 or so TCR beta sequences at a false discovery rate of 0.05 in a later analysis. Correlated functional status among segregating V segments might be attributable to linkage disequilibrium, but an unknown experimental factor could not be ruled out. In a later analysis, HLA-associated TCR beta chains were found to be more clonally expanded and to have lower generation probabilities than equally common non-associated chains. Cytomegalovirus status was reported to be diagnosed by the classifier with high specificity and sensitivity in both the original and validation cohorts. Immune exposure information for the cohort was limited to CMV serostatus. In a later genetic analysis, a missense DCLRE1C variant was associated with V-gene and J-gene trimming of TCR beta chains, and the association was replicated in an independent cohort. A later analysis reported that several top co-occurrence clusters appeared linked to parvovirus B19, influenza, CMV and Epstein-Barr virus. Most TCR sequences were observed very rarely across donors, whereas some public TCRs were present in many individuals. Over 15 rarely observed V segments, including chromosome 9 orphons, were excluded from the earlier analysis of about 610 of the donors because counts were too low. In an earlier analysis of 587 of the donors, most TCR beta V segments appeared in productive rearrangements about 87% or about 30% of the time, broadly matching IMGT annotations. A few of the identified cytomegalovirus-associated TCR beta chains were confirmed in vitro to be specific for cytomegalovirus antigens. Sequencing depth was assumed to be roughly uniform across donors in the presence/absence analyses, though that assumption may not hold. According to a later analysis, TCR association rates differed among HLA loci, with DRB1 alleles showing the most associated TCRs and HLA-C alleles showing the fewest. Most CMV-associated TCR beta chains appeared to be HLA-restricted in a later analysis, and the HLA associations seemed to be driven largely by CMV exposure. According to a later genetic analysis, donors in an Asian-associated ancestry cluster had fewer N-insertions in productive TCRs than the approximately 700-donor mean. A further reported finding was that TCR beta sequences accurately predicted the HLA-A and HLA-B alleles for most subjects in the first cohort. A cluster of highly shared sequence variants was judged likely to be a technical artifact of the sequencing pipeline. The study listed 150 to 200 TCR beta chains as associated with cytomegalovirus. The cohort was sequenced for TCR beta chains only, and without alpha or paired-chain data the features that could be detected were limited.

In total, about 650 healthy bone marrow donors made up the cohort. At the time of sampling, all cohort members were nominally healthy, though unrecorded immune exposures were likely present. The donor was CMV seronegative and belonged to the group of around 350 seronegative cohort members. A peripheral blood sample was collected from each donor, and TCR beta sequencing was performed on peripheral blood mononuclear cells. The Qiagen DNeasy Blood Extraction Kit was used to extract genomic DNA from the blood cell samples. This receptor was identified in a woman aged 40-49 years in good health and CMV-seronegative. The material sequenced was PBMCs. The chain joins TRBV7-2 to TRBJ2-7; TRBD2 is possibly the D segment (7 matching bases). CDR3 sequence: CASSLLGVGGGYEQYF. The sequence in DNA is TGTGCCAGCAGCTTATTAGGGGTGGGAGGGGGCTACGAGCAGTACTTC.